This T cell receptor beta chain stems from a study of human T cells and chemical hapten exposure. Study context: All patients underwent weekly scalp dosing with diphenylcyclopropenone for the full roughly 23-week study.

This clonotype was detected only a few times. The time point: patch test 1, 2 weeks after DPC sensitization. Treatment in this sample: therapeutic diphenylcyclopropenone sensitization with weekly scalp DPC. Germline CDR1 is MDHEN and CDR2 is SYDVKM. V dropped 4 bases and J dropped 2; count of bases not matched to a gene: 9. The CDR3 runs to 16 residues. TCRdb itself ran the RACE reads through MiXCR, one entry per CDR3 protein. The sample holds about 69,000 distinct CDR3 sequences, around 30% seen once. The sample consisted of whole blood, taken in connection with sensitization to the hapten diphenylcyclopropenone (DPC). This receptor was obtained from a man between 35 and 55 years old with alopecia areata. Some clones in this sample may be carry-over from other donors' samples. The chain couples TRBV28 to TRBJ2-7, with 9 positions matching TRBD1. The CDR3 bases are TGTGCCAGCAGTTCTTTTACAGGGGGCAGGACCTACGAGCAGTACTTC. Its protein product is CASSSFTGGRTYEQYF.